The rows below give T cell receptor beta chains drawn from one sample of a study of cytomegalovirus exposure and HLA in healthy donors. Data came from immunoSEQ multiplex PCR; TCRdb stores just in-frame clones and leaves some out. The sample has about 250,000 clones, 80% seen once. Sequenced input: PBMCs. These TCRs come from a girl aged 2 to 9 in good health and CMV-seronegative. Each CDR3 is given with its conserved first and last residue. The order of the fields is clone size, V gene, D gene, J gene, CDR3 DNA, CDR3 protein. The D gene is left open where the match is weak. Size is omitted from some rows. Given values are once, few, many or a class for expanded clones.

clone size: NA
V gene: TRBV4-1
D gene: TRBD1
J gene: TRBJ1-5
CDR3 DNA: TGCGCCAGCAGCCAAGCTTGCGGGACAGTGGATCAGCCCCAGCATTTT
CDR3 protein: CASSQACGTVDQPQHF

clone size: NA
V gene: TRBV2
D gene: NA
J gene: TRBJ1-2
CDR3 DNA: TGTGCCAGCACAGAGCTAGCTAACTATGGCTACACCTTC
CDR3 protein: CASTELANYGYTF

clone size: NA
V gene: TRBV27
D gene: NA
J gene: TRBJ1-5
CDR3 DNA: TGTGCCAGCAGTTCCGGGGGGCCCTGGGGCAATCAGCCCCAGCATTTT
CDR3 protein: CASSSGGPWGNQPQHF

clone size: NA
V gene: TRBV28
D gene: NA
J gene: TRBJ2-2
CDR3 DNA: TGTGCCAGCAGTTCCCTCCTCGCGGTTTTCACCGGGGAGCTGTTTTTT
CDR3 protein: CASSSLLAVFTGELFF

clone size: NA
V gene: TRBV5-1
D gene: NA
J gene: TRBJ1-4
CDR3 DNA: TGCGCCAGCAGCTTACAGGGCTATGCTAATGAAAAACTGTTTTTT
CDR3 protein: CASSLQGYANEKLFF

clone size: once
V gene: TRBV19
D gene: TRBD2
J gene: TRBJ2-7
CDR3 DNA: TGTGCCAGTAGTATGTCTAGCGGCTCCTACGAGCAGTACTTC
CDR3 protein: CASSMSSGSYEQYF

clone size: NA
V gene: TRBV9
D gene: NA
J gene: TRBJ1-5
CDR3 DNA: TGTGCCAGCAGCAGGGGCGGACAGTTCAATCAGCCCCAGCATTTT
CDR3 protein: CASSRGGQFNQPQHF

clone size: NA
V gene: TRBV28
D gene: NA
J gene: TRBJ1-1
CDR3 DNA: TGTGCCAGCAGTTTTAGCGCTTTGGGCACTGAAGCTTTCTTT
CDR3 protein: CASSFSALGTEAFF

clone size: NA
V gene: TRBV9
D gene: TRBD1
J gene: TRBJ1-4
CDR3 DNA: TGTGCCAGCAGCGCTCGGACAGGGATTAATGAAAAACTGTTTTTT
CDR3 protein: CASSARTGINEKLFF

clone size: NA
V gene: TRBV5-1
D gene: NA
J gene: TRBJ2-3
CDR3 DNA: TGCGCCAGCAGGAGTCAGGGCCAAAATGGCGATACGCAGTATTTT
CDR3 protein: CASRSQGQNGDTQYF

clone size: NA
V gene: TRBV28
D gene: NA
J gene: TRBJ2-7
CDR3 DNA: TGTGCCAGCAGACCCCCAACGACAGGAATACTCTACGAGCAGTACTTC
CDR3 protein: CASRPPTTGILYEQYF

clone size: NA
V gene: TRBV28
D gene: NA
J gene: TRBJ1-6
CDR3 DNA: TGTGCCAGCAGCATCCTAGAGGGTTCACCCCTCCACTTT
CDR3 protein: CASSILEGSPLHF

clone size: once
V gene: TRBV9
D gene: NA
J gene: TRBJ2-1
CDR3 DNA: TGTGCCAGCAGCCGAGCGGGCGAGCAGTTCTTC
CDR3 protein: CASSRAGEQFF

clone size: NA
V gene: TRBV6-5
D gene: TRBD1
J gene: TRBJ1-5
CDR3 DNA: TGTGCCAGCAGTTACGACAGGGACAGGCAGCCCCAGCATTTT
CDR3 protein: CASSYDRDRQPQHF

clone size: NA
V gene: TRBV5-4
D gene: TRBD2
J gene: TRBJ2-1
CDR3 DNA: TGTGCCAGCAGCTTGGCCCCGGGAGGGCAGTTCTTC
CDR3 protein: CASSLAPGGQFF

clone size: NA
V gene: TRBV30
D gene: NA
J gene: TRBJ2-3
CDR3 DNA: TGTGCCTGGTCCACAGGGAGCTATACGCAGTATTTT
CDR3 protein: CAWSTGSYTQYF

clone size: NA
V gene: TRBV11-2
D gene: TRBD2
J gene: TRBJ2-7
CDR3 DNA: TGTGCCAGCAGCTTTTTAGCGGGGGATGGATGGGAGCAGTACTTC
CDR3 protein: CASSFLAGDGWEQYF

clone size: NA
V gene: TRBV7-9
D gene: TRBD2
J gene: TRBJ2-1
CDR3 DNA: TGTGCCAGCAGCTTGGCTACTAGCGGGGGCAATGAGCAGTTCTTC
CDR3 protein: CASSLATSGGNEQFF

clone size: NA
V gene: TRBV5-4
D gene: NA
J gene: TRBJ2-2
CDR3 DNA: TGTGCCAGCAGCTTGGAGTGGCAGGTCGACACCGGGGAGCTGTTTTTT
CDR3 protein: CASSLEWQVDTGELFF

clone size: NA
V gene: TRBV19
D gene: NA
J gene: TRBJ1-5
CDR3 DNA: TGTGCCAGTAGTATGACAGTGAATCAGCCCCAGCATTTT
CDR3 protein: CASSMTVNQPQHF

clone size: few
V gene: TRBV12-5
D gene: NA
J gene: TRBJ1-3
CDR3 DNA: TGTGCTAGTGGTTTGTGGGGGGGTGGGGTCGTCTCTGGAAACACCATATATTTT
CDR3 protein: CASGLWGGGVVSGNTIYF

clone size: NA
V gene: TRBV2
D gene: TRBD1
J gene: TRBJ2-3
CDR3 DNA: TGTGCCAGCAGTGACCCCGGACAGGGTGACACAGATACGCAGTATTTT
CDR3 protein: CASSDPGQGDTDTQYF

clone size: NA
V gene: TRBV9
D gene: TRBD1
J gene: TRBJ1-5
CDR3 DNA: TGTGCCAGCAGCGCGACAGGGATGAACAATCAGCCCCAGCATTTT
CDR3 protein: CASSATGMNNQPQHF

clone size: NA
V gene: TRBV18
D gene: NA
J gene: TRBJ2-6
CDR3 DNA: TGTGCCAGCTCCGATAGAGGGGGAAGCTCTGGGGCCAACGTCCTGACTTTC
CDR3 protein: CASSDRGGSSGANVLTF

clone size: few
V gene: TRBV6-5
D gene: NA
J gene: TRBJ1-4
CDR3 DNA: TGTGCCAGCAGTGAGAATACGGTCGAGGGAAAACTGTTTTTT
CDR3 protein: CASSENTVEGKLFF

clone size: few
V gene: TRBV25-1
D gene: NA
J gene: TRBJ1-4
CDR3 DNA: TGTGCCAGCAGTGTAGGGACACTACCTTTCGAAAAACTGTTTTTT
CDR3 protein: CASSVGTLPFEKLFF

clone size: once
V gene: TRBV7-9
D gene: TRBD1
J gene: TRBJ1-1
CDR3 DNA: TGTGCCAGCAGCTCTCTGACAGGGGAAGCTTTCTTT
CDR3 protein: CASSSLTGEAFF

clone size: NA
V gene: TRBV21-1
D gene: NA
J gene: TRBJ2-7
CDR3 DNA: TGTGCCAGCAGCTCGCCCGGACAGGGAGGGAACTACGAGCAGTACTTC
CDR3 protein: CASSSPGQGGNYEQYF

clone size: NA
V gene: TRBV28
D gene: TRBD1
J gene: TRBJ2-3
CDR3 DNA: TGTGCCAGCAGTACCCGGCGAGGGACAGAAGGCACAGATACGCAGTATTTT
CDR3 protein: CASSTRRGTEGTDTQYF